This TCR beta chain derives from a study of blood T cell repertoires in COVID-19. The overall study: From the United States, Italy and Spain came samples of acute and convalescent COVID-19. T cells, B-cell-depleted T cells, or PBMCs provided the cDNA or gDNA that served as material.

Authors' analysis steps: Reference gene primer amplification gave nucleated cell count estimates. Assay: immunoSEQ multiplex PCR; the TCRdb copy retains only in-frame clones and omits some. V and J calls and clone size are given by that table; D and trimming were obtained from the DNA. This sample has some 270,000 clones, with approximately 90% found just once. This CDR3 contains 15 residues. Germline V gene sequence: CDR1 MNHNS, CDR2 SASEGT. V gave up 3 bases and J gave up 6 bases, with 15 bases separating them. The sequence derives from a man aged 30 to 45 with acute or convalescent COVID-19. The sample taken for sequencing was peripheral blood. The chain links TRBV6-1 to TRBJ1-5; D may be TRBD1 (6 bases). The CDR3 sequence: CASSDGGAGGQPQHF. The DNA of the CDR3 is TGTGCCAGCAGTGACGGGGGGGCCGGAGGTCAGCCCCAGCATTTT.